This T cell receptor beta chain was recovered during a study of cytomegalovirus exposure and HLA in healthy donors (TCRdb year 2017). The study in broad terms: A later analysis indicated that the roughly 130 validation repertoires were generated on the platform also employed for the 666 repertoires of the first cohort. Along with the approximately 620-subject first cohort, a separate validation cohort of over a hundred different subjects was used. The study was designed to test whether signatures of past pathogen exposure could be identified by cataloging public T cell receptors. High-throughput TCR immunosequencing, statistical association of individual TCRs with disease status, and machine learning were combined to predict cytomegalovirus infection status. Study-wide findings and limitations: While some public TCRs were present in many individuals, most TCR sequences turned up only very rarely across donors. The classifier was reported to diagnose cytomegalovirus status with high specificity and sensitivity in both the original cohort and the validation cohort. The authors suggested that the approach could potentially be generalized to other disease states and immunological phenotypes. A later analysis found that TCRs clustered in the first cohort also tended to co-occur in the roughly 120 validation repertoires, with 94% of cluster scores above 0. In vitro tests confirmed that three of the cytomegalovirus-associated TCR beta chains recognize cytomegalovirus antigens. The study listed 150 to 200 TCR beta chains as associated with cytomegalovirus. All 120 or so repertoires were used to score co-occurrence in the validation cohort in a later analysis, because that analysis had no HLA typing for the cohort.

The CDR3 holds 17 amino acids from the cysteine to the phenylalanine. The kept DNA is CDR3 alone, 51 bases in frame from the first base. From the germline V gene, CDR1 is LGHNT and CDR2 is FRNRAP. A distance of 17 bases separates the germline ends of V and J, which lose 0 bases and 2 bases respectively. The donors belonged to the validation cohort of over a hundred subjects, which was separate from the approximately 660-subject first cohort. A remark on this clone: The target of this receptor is not known. The sample holds no much larger clone one base away, and base qualities are not on file.

The library was made by the immunoSEQ multiplex PCR assay. The study's processing was this. A statistical classification framework was built to diagnose cytomegalovirus status from the catalog of TCR beta chain sequences. The table comes from immuneACCESS by way of TCRdb, which keeps in-frame sequences with V and J called. Part of the clones is missing from these tables; in studies checked, under half for an unresolved V gene and the rest for unknown reasons. The D gene and trimming were derived from the DNA, and the V and J assignments and clone size from that table. In this sample the table shows some 170,000 clones, 75% to 90% of which occur a single time. Approximately 2.4% of the sample is held by the ten biggest clonotypes.

This chain joins TRBV12-5 to TRBJ2-7; a weak D assignment points to TRBD2 (5 bases agree). Sequencing was done on a sample of PBMCs. This sequence originates from a woman aged 18-35 years in good health and CMV-seronegative. The DNA reads TGTGCTAGTGGTTTGGTACGGGCACTAGACGAACCCTACGAGCAGTACTTC. Its amino acids are CASGLVRALDEPYEQYF. Reference TRBV12-5 and TRBJ2-7 genes cover what lies past the CDR3, so the full variable domain is DARVTQTPRHKVTEMGQEVTMRCQPILGHNTVFWYRQTMMQGLELLAYFRNRAPLDDSGMPKDRFSAEMPDATLATLKIQPSEPRDSAVYFCASGLVRALDEPYEQYFGPGTRLTVT.